A selection of T cell receptor beta chains follows, all from one sample in a study of T cell responses to AZD1222 COVID-19 vaccine. Using immunoSEQ multiplex PCR, the repertoire was profiled, and TCRdb retains in-frame clones only, with some absent. The data contain about 60,000 clones, 60% to 85% of them singletons. Sequenced material: peripheral blood, taken 28 days after the second AZD1222 dose. The receptors were gathered from an adult who received the AZD1222 COVID-19 vaccine. Both conserved end residues are part of each CDR3. Fields, in order: J gene, clone size, D gene, V gene, CDR3 protein, CDR3 DNA. The D gene is left open where the match is weak. Clone sizes are given selectively: once, few, many, or a class where the clone is expanded.

TRBJ1-2 few NA TRBV5-1 CASRPTGDYGYTF TGCGCCAGCAGGCCTACCGGGGACTATGGCTACACCTTC
TRBJ1-2 NA TRBD1 TRBV7-2 CASSVGQGFGYTF TGTGCCAGCAGCGTGGGACAGGGGTTCGGCTACACCTTC
TRBJ1-6 NA NA TRBV5-1 CASSPDSNSPLHF TGCGCCAGCAGCCCGGACAGCAATTCACCCCTCCACTTT
TRBJ1-1 NA NA TRBV29-1 CSVSQLNTEAFF TGCAGCGTTAGTCAGCTAAACACTGAAGCTTTCTTT
TRBJ1-1 NA TRBD1 TRBV7-9 CASSTRGVTTEAFF TGTGCCAGCAGCACCAGGGGGGTTACAACTGAAGCTTTCTTT
TRBJ1-5 NA TRBD1 TRBV3-1/TRBV3-2 CASSQGTGGNQPQHF TGTGCCAGCAGCCAAGGGACAGGGGGCAATCAGCCCCAGCATTTT
TRBJ2-1 NA TRBD2 TRBV7-2 CASSYPGGWYEQFF TGTGCCAGCAGCTACCCCGGGGGGTGGTATGAGCAGTTCTTC
TRBJ1-5 NA TRBD1 TRBV30 CAWSRQGDQPQHF TGTGCCTGGAGTCGACAGGGAGATCAGCCCCAGCATTTT
TRBJ2-2 NA NA TRBV7-6 CASSSLPVSNTGELFF TGTGCCAGCAGCTCCTTGCCCGTCTCGAACACCGGGGAGCTGTTTTTT
TRBJ1-2 NA NA TRBV11-2 CASSRRQDQDYTF TGTGCCAGCAGCCGCAGACAGGATCAAGACTACACCTTC